This T cell receptor beta chain is from a study of cytotoxic CD8 clonotypes in ibrutinib-treated CLL. Study-wide background: Response samples were obtained once patients had received a median around twelve months of treatment, range 6 to 36. There were, on average, around 260,000 productive templates and about 85,000 productive rearrangements per sample. Study conclusions and caveats: Researchers report that baseline clonality outpaced age-matched healthy donors and tracked circulating CD8+ T-cell counts.

Remarks on this clone: The antigen is unknown.

The assay was immunoSEQ multiplex PCR, and TCRdb's table has in-frame clones only and misses some. The profile shows tens of thousands of clones, 49% of them singletons. CDR1 and CDR2 from the germline V gene are SQVTM and ANQGSEA. The CDR3 spans 12 residues. Between the trimmed V and J ends, which lost 4 bases and 0 bases, there was a span of 6 bases. The sample consisted of PBMCs, taken before ibrutinib treatment. The chain links TRBV29-1 to TRBJ1-1; D not certain. The sequence was obtained from a human donor with chronic lymphocytic leukemia. CDR3 in DNA: TGCAGCGTTGTAGTGATGAACACTGAAGCTTTCTTT. Its protein is CSVVVMNTEAFF.